Listed here are 5 T cell receptor beta chains from one sample, sequenced in a study of blood T cell repertoires in COVID-19. Clones were read by immunoSEQ multiplex PCR, and TCRdb kept only the in-frame ones, dropping some. The sample lists some 140,000 clones; around 78% were seen once. Input material: peripheral blood. The receptor source for this set is a human donor in a cohort sampled during active COVID-19.

This clone was seen just once. The rearrangement joins TRBV7-9 to TRBJ2-3; D gene uncertain. Per germline, CDR1 SEHNR and CDR2 FQNEAQ (reference sequence). Deletions cut 0 bases from V and 4 bases from J, with 8 bases between. The CDR3 contains 14 residues. CDR3 loop: CASSLAPQPDTQYF. Written as DNA, the CDR3 is TGTGCCAGCAGCTTAGCCCCACAGCCAGATACGCAGTATTTT.

The genes are TRBV7-7 and TRBJ2-5, with 10 bases aligning to TRBD2. With 5 bases clipped from V and 5 bases from J, the junction kept 11 bases outside the gene matches. The germline gives CDR1 SSHAT, CDR2 FNYEAQ (reference sequence). There are 16 residues in the CDR3. The CDR3 region has the DNA TGTGCCAGCAGCCGGACTAGAGCGGGGGGGCCCGAGACCCAGTACTTC. Its protein is CASSRTRAGGPETQYF.

This clone occurred a few times. V usage is TRBV19 and J usage is TRBJ2-4, with TRBD1 identical over 9 bases. V shed 2 bases, J shed 7 bases, and the junction held 3 bases outside the gene matches. Germline CDR1 LNHDA, CDR2 SQIVND (reference sequence). This CDR3 comprises 14 residues. The CDR3 DNA reads as TGTGCCAGTAGTATAACAGGGGGCTTCAACATTCAGTACTTC. It specifies CASSITGGFNIQYF.

The chain joins TRBV11-2 to TRBJ1-1; TRBD1 might be the D (6 bases). CDR1 and CDR2 from the germline V gene are SGHAT and FQNNGV. The CDR3 consists of 13 residues. Trimming took 2 bases from V and 4 from J, leaving 8 bases between them. The chain's CDR3 is CASSLQGLTEAFF. The CDR3 DNA is TGTGCCAGCAGCTTACAGGGGCTCACTGAAGCTTTCTTT.

This clone was observed a single time. The chain has TRBV18 and TRBJ1-2; TRBD1 matches at 8 bases. The CDR3 length is 13 residues. Germline V gene lookup returns CDR1 KGHSH and CDR2 LQKENI. V shed 6 bases, J shed 6 bases, and the junction held 6 bases outside the gene matches. The CDR3 nucleotides are TGTGCCAGCTCCCCTGACAGGGGAGATGGCTACACCTTC. Protein product: CASSPDRGDGYTF.